A single sample gave rise to the 29 T cell receptor beta chains below, sequenced in a study of response to subunit inactivated influenza vaccine. TCRdb re-called the RT-PCR reads with MiXCR, one entry per CDR3 protein. The sample lists 170,000 or so distinct CDR3 sequences, about 11% occurring once. This material consisted of CD8+ T cells sorted from PBMCs, taken 23 months after vaccination. Source of these receptors: a man between 50 and 69 years old who received an inactivated influenza vaccine.

V and J are TRBV6-2 or TRBV6-3 and TRBJ2-2; D is unresolved. V was pared by 5 bases and J by 6 bases, with 10 bases between. Germline V gene lookup returns CDR1 MNHEY and CDR2 SVGEGT. CDR3 length: 13 amino acids. The CDR3 region is CASSPIDAGELFF. The CDR3 nucleotides read TGTGCCAGCAGTCCTATCGACGCCGGGGAGCTGTTTTTT.

A remark on this clonotype: Relative to the germline gene, one junction end is altered; a read error may explain this. The rearrangement uses TRBV9 and TRBJ2-2, with D maybe TRBD2 (5 bases). Germline V lookup: CDR1 SGDLS, CDR2 YYNGEE. This CDR3 region has 14 residues. The CDR3 protein is CASRVEGGTGELFF. The DNA for the CDR3 is TGTGCCAGCAGGGTAGAGGGCGGGACCGGGGAGCTGTTTTTT.

This clonotype was seen a handful of times. The rearrangement uses TRBV11-2 and TRBJ2-7; D is undetermined. V lost 1 base and J 8 bases, leaving 6 bases between the germline ends. The CDR3 covers 11 residues. The germline V gene encodes CDR1 SGHAT and CDR2 FQNNGV. The CDR3 is CASSLGPQQYF. DNA of the CDR3: TGTGCCAGCAGCTTAGGACCCCAGCAGTACTTC.

The chain has TRBV18 and TRBJ1-2; D not resolved. Germline assignment: CDR1 KGHSH and CDR2 LQKENI. This CDR3 is 14 amino acids long. The V end was cut by 0 bases, the J end by 6 bases, with 11 bases between. CDR3 amino acids: CASSPPGLGNGYTF. Here the CDR3 DNA reads TGTGCCAGCTCACCACCGGGTTTGGGTAATGGCTACACCTTC.

The chain joins TRBV3-1 to TRBJ2-5, with a weak D call TRBD2 (7 bases). V dropped 1 base and J dropped 1 base, with 13 bases sitting between them. The CDR3 runs 16 residues. In germline, CDR1 is LGHDT, CDR2 YNNKEL (reference sequence). In DNA, the CDR3 is TGTGCCAGCAGCCAAGTAGGGGGGGAAAGCCAAGAGACCCAGTACTTC. It encodes CASSQVGGESQETQYF.

The chain links TRBV6-2 or TRBV6-3 to TRBJ2-7; possibly TRBD1 or TRBD2 for D (5 bases each). The germline V gene encodes CDR1 MNHEY and CDR2 SVGEGT. The V gene lost 2 bases and the J gene lost 7 bases, with 12 bases spanning the gap. The CDR3 is 13 amino acids. CDR3 protein: CASSYGGFGEQYF. CDR3 in DNA: TGTGCCAGCAGTTACGGGGGTTTTGGAGAGCAGTACTTC.

This clonotype has ten or more counts. The rearrangement uses TRBV20-1 and TRBJ2-7, with D unresolved. Germline loops: CDR1 DFQATT, CDR2 SNEGSKA (reference sequence). V was trimmed by 6 bases and J by 1 base, leaving 13 bases between them. The length of the CDR3 is 13 residues. CDR3 sequence (DNA): TGCAGTGCCAGGAGACGGCAGTCCTACGAGCAGTACTTC. It is translated as CSARRRQSYEQYF.

This clonotype was seen only a few times. The J gene is TRBJ2-3, the V gene TRBV7-2; 8 positions agree with TRBD2. CDR1 and CDR2 from the germline V gene are SGHTA and FQGNSA. The J segment lost 5 bases and the V segment lost 1 base, leaving 5 bases of the junction unmatched. The CDR3 length is 15 residues. CDR3 nucleotides: TGTGCCAGCAGCTTAGGGCTAGCGGGTCAAGATACGCAGTATTTT. This codes for CASSLGLAGQDTQYF.

V is TRBV4-2 and J is TRBJ2-7, with 11 nucleotides matching TRBD2. Germline V gene lookup returns CDR1 LGHNA and CDR2 YNFKEQ. The CDR3 runs 16 residues. Germline trimming cut 4 bases from V and 0 bases from J; bases unmatched to any gene: 5. For the CDR3, the DNA is TGTGCCAGCAGCCGACAGACTAGCGGGGACTCCTACGAGCAGTACTTC. Residues: CASSRQTSGDSYEQYF.

The table lists this clonotype with many counts. The rearrangement joins TRBV4-3 to TRBJ2-1, with 7 positions matching TRBD2. V was pared by 1 base and J by 10 bases, with 10 bases of the junction left unmatched. The CDR3 spans 15 residues. CDR1 is LGHNA and CDR2 is YSLEER in the germline V gene. The CDR3 reads CASSQGVREDREQFF. As DNA, the CDR3 is TGCGCCAGCAGCCAAGGAGTCCGGGAGGATCGGGAGCAGTTCTTC.

The CDR3, as DNA: TGCGCCAGCAGCCAAGGATTAGGACCTCCGGGCACTGAAGCTTTCTTT. As protein: CASSQGLGPPGTEAFF. The chain couples TRBV4-3 to TRBJ1-1; D not resolved. Germline V gene sequence: CDR1 LGHNA, CDR2 YSLEER. V lost 1 base and J 4 bases, leaving 16 bases between the germline ends. This CDR3 contains 16 residues.

This clonotype has a count of ten or more. The chain carries TRBV3-1 and TRBJ2-1; 11 bases match TRBD2. Germline values: CDR1 LGHDT, CDR2 YNNKEL (reference sequence). Trimming at V came to 5 bases and at J to 6 bases, leaving 6 bases not matched to a gene. This CDR3 is built from 15 residues. The CDR3 loop is CASSGTSGVPNEQFF. Here the CDR3 DNA reads TGTGCCAGCAGCGGGACTAGCGGAGTCCCCAATGAGCAGTTCTTC.

This clonotype was found many times. This rearrangement joins TRBV5-1 to TRBJ2-1; D is perhaps TRBD2 (5 bases). The germline V gene has CDR1 SGHRS and CDR2 YFSETQ. The CDR3 is made up of 12 amino acids. V gave up 2 bases and J gave up 8 bases, with 8 bases separating them. The CDR3 DNA follows: TGCGCCAGCAGCTTCCCCGGGGATGAGCAGTTCTTC. Amino acids: CASSFPGDEQFF.

This clonotype has a handful of counts. The genes are TRBV5-1 and TRBJ2-1; TRBD1 is a possible D gene (6 bases). Trimming pared 4 bases from V and 4 bases from J, leaving 21 bases between. Germline-derived CDR1 and CDR2 are SGHRS and YFSETQ. The CDR3 is made up of 17 amino acids. CDR3 in amino acids: CASSGDHRVSKYNEQFF. Here the CDR3 DNA reads TGCGCCAGCAGCGGGGACCACAGGGTGTCGAAATACAATGAGCAGTTCTTC.

This clonotype was counted only a few times. V usage is TRBV6-5 and J usage is TRBJ2-1; 10 bases align to TRBD2. Germline CDR1 and CDR2: MNHEY and SVGAGI. This CDR3 is built from 14 residues. J was trimmed by 8 bases and V by 3 bases; bases with no gene match: 4. CDR3 residues: CASSYSGTSDEQFF. The DNA for the CDR3 is TGTGCCAGCAGTTATTCCGGGACTAGCGATGAGCAGTTCTTC.

This clonotype was picked up a small number of times. V is TRBV5-1 and J is TRBJ2-1; 10 bases agree with TRBD2. The junction had 11 bases not matched to a gene; V was cut back by 3 bases and J by 8 bases. Germline V gene lookup returns CDR1 SGHRS and CDR2 YFSETQ. This CDR3 contains 16 residues. CDR3 residues: CASSYLEREGFDEQFF. The CDR3 DNA reads TGCGCCAGCAGCTACCTTGAGCGGGAGGGTTTTGATGAGCAGTTCTTC.

V usage is TRBV9 and J usage is TRBJ2-1; either TRBD1 or TRBD2 may supply D (6 bases each). CDR1 is SGDLS and CDR2 is YYNGEE in the germline V gene. This CDR3 contains 15 residues. The ends were cut back, 0 bases at V and 3 bases at J, with 10 bases in the middle. The CDR3 sequence: CASSVEGGYYNEQFF. CDR3 DNA: TGTGCCAGCAGCGTAGAGGGGGGATACTACAATGAGCAGTTCTTC.

This CDR3 reads CASSPSGRSPEQFF. In DNA, the CDR3 is TGTGCCAGCAGCCCTAGCGGGAGGTCTCCTGAGCAGTTCTTC. The chain links TRBV14 to TRBJ2-1, with 11 bases fitting TRBD2. V dropped 4 bases and J dropped 9; count of bases not matched to a gene: 5. The CDR3 contains 14 residues. Germline V gene data show CDR1 as SGHDN and CDR2 as FVKESK.

The CDR3 DNA is TGTGCCAGCAGCTTACCGGGACTAGCGGGCTTTGAGCAGTTCTTC. As protein: CASSLPGLAGFEQFF. The J gene is TRBJ2-1, the V gene TRBV7-9; TRBD2 matches at 12 bases. Germline trimming cut 2 bases from V and 9 bases from J; bases unmatched to any gene: 5. There are 15 residues in the CDR3. Germline loops: CDR1 SEHNR, CDR2 FQNEAQ (reference sequence).

Only a few counts were recorded for this clonotype. The chain uses TRBV18 and TRBJ2-1, with TRBD2 matching over 12 bases. The CDR3 spans 17 residues. V dropped 3 bases and J dropped 0; count of bases not matched to a gene: 3. The germline gives CDR1 KGHSH, CDR2 LQKENI. CDR3 bases: TGTGCCAGCTCACCCACTAGCGGGGGGTTCTCCTACAATGAGCAGTTCTTC. This translates into CASSPTSGGFSYNEQFF.

This clonotype was seen ten or more times. This chain uses TRBV12-3 or TRBV12-4 with TRBJ1-1, with D possibly TRBD1 on 6 matching bases. The germline V and J ends were trimmed by 6 bases and 3 bases, with 14 bases remaining between them. The CDR3 length is 14 residues. CDR3 sequence (DNA): TGTGCCAGCAGCATCAGGGGAGGGTACACTGAAGCTTTCTTT. Translated: CASSIRGGYTEAFF.

The genes are TRBV4-2 and TRBJ1-1, with 8 bases identical to TRBD1. This CDR3 is built from 14 residues. V lost 2 bases and J lost 6; bases outside the gene matches: 5. Germline V gives CDR1 LGHNA, CDR2 YNFKEQ. In DNA, the CDR3 is TGTGCCAGCAGCCAAACGACAGGGGCCGCTGAAGCTTTCTTT. It is translated as CASSQTTGAAEAFF.

This clonotype was observed a handful of times. V usage is TRBV4-2 and J usage is TRBJ1-3, with D possibly being TRBD1 (6 bases). V was cut by 0 bases and J by 3 bases, with 18 bases left in between. The CDR3 is 18 amino acids. From germline, CDR1 is LGHNA and CDR2 YNFKEQ. CDR3 loop: CASSQDPSAGGFGNTIYF. The DNA of the CDR3 is TGTGCCAGCAGCCAAGACCCCTCCGCCGGGGGCTTTGGAAACACCATATATTTT.

In this sample, this clonotype turned up a few times. The V and J genes are TRBV30 and TRBJ2-5, with D maybe TRBD1 (5 bases). The CDR3 has 15 residues. The V gene's germline CDR1 is GTSNPN and CDR2 SVGIG (reference sequence). V lost 1 base and J 3 bases, leaving 15 bases between the germline ends. Here the CDR3 reads CAWSDGHFDEETQYF. The CDR3 DNA sequence: TGTGCCTGGAGTGATGGACACTTCGACGAAGAGACCCAGTACTTC.

V gene TRBV20-1 combines with J gene TRBJ2-7, with 8 bases identical to TRBD2. CDR3 length: 15 amino acids. V lost 0 bases, J lost 6 bases, and 10 bases stayed unmatched. CDR1 DFQATT and CDR2 SNEGSKA come from the germline V gene (reference sequence). The CDR3: CSARDHRTSISEQYF. The CDR3 coding sequence is TGCAGTGCTAGAGATCACCGGACTAGCATTAGCGAGCAGTACTTC.

Many counts were recorded for this clonotype. This chain links TRBV15 with TRBJ2-3; D might be TRBD2 (6 bases). V shed 1 base and J shed 1 base, with 9 bases lying between them. The CDR3 runs to 15 residues. Germline values: CDR1 LNHNV, CDR2 YYDKDF (reference sequence). As DNA, the CDR3 is TGTGCCACCAGCAGAGTTGGCGGGGGCACAGATACGCAGTATTTT. Translation gives CATSRVGGGTDTQYF.

This clonotype was counted a few times. The chain has TRBV11-2 and TRBJ2-7; D possibly corresponds to TRBD1 (5 bases). There are 12 residues in the CDR3. Trimming removed 0 bases from V and 6 bases from J, with 6 bases in between. Germline values: CDR1 SGHAT, CDR2 FQNNGV. CDR3 sequence reads: CASSLEGVEQYF. CDR3 sequence (DNA): TGTGCCAGCAGCTTAGAAGGGGTCGAGCAGTACTTC.

This clonotype was counted only a few times. The gene calls are TRBV15 and TRBJ1-1; D not resolved. The CDR3 contains 14 residues. Germline V gene data show CDR1 as LNHNV and CDR2 as YYDKDF (reference sequence). Trimming pared 2 bases from V and 1 base from J, leaving 8 bases between. CDR3: CATSRYRGNTEAFF. The DNA of the CDR3 is TGTGCCACCAGCAGATACCGGGGGAACACTGAAGCTTTCTTT.

The rearrangement links TRBV14 to TRBJ2-1; 13 nucleotides align to TRBD2. The CDR3 covers 19 residues. The germline CDR1 and CDR2 sequences are SGHDN and FVKESK. J gave up 0 bases and V 4 bases, and 9 bases lay outside the gene matches. Here the CDR3 reads CASSPGLAGVTSSYNEQFF. The CDR3 DNA follows: TGTGCCAGCAGCCCAGGACTAGCGGGAGTGACGAGCTCCTACAATGAGCAGTTCTTC.